This T cell receptor beta chain was sequenced during a study of blood T cell repertoires in COVID-19. The ends were cut back, 2 bases at V and 3 bases at J, with 14 bases in the middle. CDR3 length equals 15 residues. The germline gives CDR1 SGHDT, CDR2 YYEEEE. Clones were sequenced by immunoSEQ multiplex PCR, and TCRdb holds only the in-frame ones, with some missing. The repertoire holds approximately 250,000 clones, more than 85% seen once, with about 3.6% in the top ten. The chain recombines TRBV5-6 with TRBJ2-5, with unresolved D. Sequenced sample: peripheral blood. This TCR was recovered from a man between 18 and 35 years old with active or convalescent COVID-19. The CDR3 nucleotides are TGTGCCAGCAGCTTAAAGCCGACATTCAAAGAGACCCAGTACTTC. Translation gives CASSLKPTFKETQYF.